The sequence of this T cell receptor (beta chain) was determined in a study of blood T cell repertoires in COVID-19. Study-wide background: The United States, Italy and Spain supplied acute and convalescent COVID-19 samples. T cells, B-cell-depleted T cells, or PBMCs provided the cDNA or gDNA that served as material.

Authors' processing steps: Reference gene primer amplification gave estimated nucleated cell counts. The table came from immunoSEQ multiplex PCR; TCRdb's copy has only in-frame clones and leaves some out. From that table come the V and J calls and clone size; the DNA was used to work out D and trimming. The repertoire includes about 190,000 clones, over 75% of them detected once, and over 10% sits in the top ten. Trimming cost V 3 bases and J 14 bases, with 22 bases left between them. The germline CDR1 and CDR2 sequences are KGHDR and SFDVKD. The CDR3 extends over 15 amino acids. The sequenced sample was peripheral blood. The clonotype was recovered from a woman in her fifties or sixties with acute or convalescent COVID-19. This chain links TRBV24-1 with TRBJ2-1; tentative D call: TRBD2 (6 bases). The DNA for the CDR3 is TGTGCCACCAGTGATCCTGCCCTCACCGGGGGAAAGGAGTTCTTC. It translates to CATSDPALTGGKEFF.